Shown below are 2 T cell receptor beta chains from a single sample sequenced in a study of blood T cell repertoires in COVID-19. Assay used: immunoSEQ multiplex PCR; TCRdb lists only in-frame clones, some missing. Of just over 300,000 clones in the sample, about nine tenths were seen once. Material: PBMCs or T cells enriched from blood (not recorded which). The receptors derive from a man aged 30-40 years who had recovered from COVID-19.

The CDR3 sequence: CASSSTSGTSGLARNEQYF. The DNA of the CDR3 is TGTGCCAGCAGCTCTACATCCGGGACTAGCGGGTTGGCACGGAACGAGCAGTACTTC. The rearrangement uses TRBV7-9 and TRBJ2-7; 12 bases line up with TRBD2. The V and J ends lost 4 bases and 5 bases, in that order; junction bases with no gene match: 18. The CDR3 is made up of 19 amino acids. Looked up from germline, CDR1 is SEHNR and CDR2 is FQNEAQ (reference sequence).

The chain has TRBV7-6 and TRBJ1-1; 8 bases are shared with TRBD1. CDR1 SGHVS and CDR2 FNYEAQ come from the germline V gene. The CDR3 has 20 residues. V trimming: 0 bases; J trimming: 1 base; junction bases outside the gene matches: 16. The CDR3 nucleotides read TGTGCCAGCAGCTTAGCGCTTGGTGACGGGAGGACAGGGAGGAACACTGAAGCTTTCTTT. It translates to CASSLALGDGRTGRNTEAFF.